One sample yielded the 9 T cell receptor beta chains listed below, sequenced in a study of blood T cell repertoires in COVID-19. Assay: immunoSEQ multiplex PCR; the TCRdb copy retains only in-frame clones and omits some. The sample has around 300,000 clones, over 85% seen once. Sequenced input: PBMCs or T cells enriched from blood (not recorded which). These receptors all come from a woman aged 60-75 years who had recovered from COVID-19.

The rearrangement uses TRBV3-1 (or the pseudogene TRBV3-2) and TRBJ2-1; 8 bases are a match to TRBD2. The V segment lost 4 bases and the J segment 8 bases; nucleotides outside the gene matches: 13. The CDR3 sequence is 16 residues long. Germline CDR1 is LGHDT and CDR2 is YNNKEL (reference sequence). This CDR3 is CASSRSGTISGDEQFF. In nucleotides, the CDR3 is TGTGCCAGCAGCCGTAGCGGGACTATCTCGGGGGATGAGCAGTTCTTC.

The rearrangement links TRBV7-9 to TRBJ1-3; TRBD1 matches at 8 bases. The trim removed 5 bases at V and 3 bases at J, leaving 6 bases unmatched. The CDR3 length is 15 residues. Germline loops: CDR1 SEHNR, CDR2 FQNEAQ (reference sequence). The CDR3 region has the DNA TGTGCCAGCAGCCCCAGGGGGCTGGATGGAAACACCATATATTTT. It is translated as CASSPRGLDGNTIYF.

J is TRBJ2-1 and V is TRBV7-2; 9 nucleotides match TRBD2. CDR1 and CDR2 from the germline V gene are SGHTA and FQGNSA. This CDR3 has 16 residues. V was pared by 6 bases and J by 7 bases, with 13 bases of the junction left unmatched. This CDR3 is CASRSGPLAGNNEQFF. The CDR3 region has the DNA TGTGCCAGCAGATCAGGCCCCCTAGCGGGGAATAATGAGCAGTTCTTC.

V and J are TRBV7-6 and TRBJ1-3; D unresolved. This CDR3 is 15 amino acids long. CDR1 is SGHVS, CDR2 FNYEAQ, per germline. Trimming removed 1 base at V and 6 bases at J, with 13 bases between. The CDR3 region is CASSLGSRRENTIYF. As DNA, the CDR3 is TGTGCCAGCAGCTTAGGTTCCCGTAGAGAAAACACCATATATTTT.

V gene TRBV15 combines with J gene TRBJ1-2, with D uncertain. This CDR3 region has 15 residues. V lost 1 base and J 6 bases, leaving 15 bases between the germline ends. Germline loops: CDR1 LNHNV, CDR2 YYDKDF (reference sequence). The CDR3 nucleotides are TGTGCCACCAGCAGAGTAGGAGGCGATTCAAATGGCTACACCTTC. Translated, it gives CATSRVGGDSNGYTF.

The V and J genes are TRBV6-5 and TRBJ1-5; perhaps TRBD1 as D (5 bases). The ends were cut back, 5 bases at V and 6 bases at J, with 11 bases in the middle. The CDR3 consists of 13 residues. Germline V gene lookup returns CDR1 MNHEY and CDR2 SVGAGI. The CDR3 spells CASSPDIRQPQHF. Written as DNA, the CDR3 is TGTGCCAGCAGTCCGGACATCCGTCAGCCCCAGCATTTT.

The chain has TRBV30 and TRBJ1-1, with D hard to call. Trimming took 0 bases from V and 4 from J, leaving 12 bases between them. The CDR3 has 14 residues. Germline V gene data show CDR1 as GTSNPN and CDR2 as SVGIG (reference sequence). The CDR3 DNA is TGTGCCTGGAGTGTAGGTCGGGTGCGCACTGAAGCTTTCTTT. Translation gives CAWSVGRVRTEAFF.

This clone was recorded only once. J is TRBJ1-5 and V is TRBV7-9; 9 nucleotides agree with TRBD1. This CDR3 region has 17 residues. Germline V gene data show CDR1 as SEHNR and CDR2 as FQNEAQ (reference sequence). V shed 5 bases, J shed 3 bases, and the junction held 11 bases outside the gene matches. CDR3 loop: CASSAYTGTGNNQPQHF. The CDR3, as DNA: TGTGCCAGCAGCGCCTATACCGGGACAGGGAACAATCAGCCCCAGCATTTT.

The V and J genes are TRBV7-3 and TRBJ1-5; D not certain. V lost 1 base and J 0 bases, leaving 10 bases between the germline ends. CDR1 is SGHTA and CDR2 is FQGTGA in the germline V gene. The length of the CDR3 is 16 residues. CDR3 coding DNA: TGTGCCAGCAGCTTAAGGGCAGAATATAGCAATCAGCCCCAGCATTTT. Protein: CASSLRAEYSNQPQHF.